This entry is about one TCR beta chain. Germline CDR1 reads SQVTM; CDR2 reads ANQGSEA. V gave up 0 bases and J gave up 9 bases; unmatched junction bases: 11. The length of the CDR3 is 16 residues. The data originate from a study of technical replicates of blood from a few donors. Produced via immunoSEQ multiplex PCR; TCRdb's table is partial and in-frame only. The profile shows 50,000 to 80,000 clones, more than 75% of them singletons. This sequence joins TRBV29-1 and TRBJ2-1; TRBD2 matches 10 bases. Sequenced sample: PBMCs. This receptor was identified in a human donor in good health. Some clones in this sample may be carry-over from other donors' samples. CDR3 sequence reads: CSVEESLSGRATEQFF. The DNA of the CDR3 is TGCAGCGTTGAAGAATCCCTGAGCGGGAGGGCCACTGAGCAGTTCTTC.